This TCR beta chain was obtained from a study of T cell repertoires in cytomegalovirus infection. About the study: Alongside well-studied HLA-B-restricted CMV epitopes, recently identified HLA-C-restricted CMV epitopes were also used.

TCRdb reprocessed the reads via MiXCR and lists one record per CDR3 protein. The sample yields roughly 350,000 distinct CDR3 sequences, about 35% seen once. The ends lost 8 bases at V and 12 bases at J; junction bases unmatched: 13. The length of the CDR3 is 14 residues. Looked up from germline, CDR1 is MDHEN and CDR2 is SYDVKM. As for this clonotype: Its antigen remains unidentified.

The rearrangement links TRBV28 to TRBJ2-1, with 10 positions matching TRBD1. This sequence was found in a human donor in good health (CMV status not recorded). Some clones in this sample may be carry-over from other donors' samples. This material consisted of cultured PBMCs, taken from culture after CMV antigen stimulation. CDR3 DNA: TGTGCCAGCGATCCGGGACAGGGGCCCATAGGGCAGTTCTTC. Its protein product is CASDPGQGPIGQFF.